The source of this T cell receptor (beta chain) is a study of T cell responses to AZD1222 COVID-19 vaccine. Profiling relied on immunoSEQ multiplex PCR, and the TCRdb table lists in-frame clones only, not all of them. The table shows about 150,000 clones, with about 90% occurring only once. This CDR3 is built from 16 residues. Germline V lookup: CDR1 MDHEN, CDR2 SYDVKM. V lost 8 bases and J 2 bases, leaving 19 bases between the germline ends. The receptor was isolated from an adult who received the MenACWY meningococcal vaccine as a control. This material consisted of peripheral blood, taken 28 days after the second dose of the MenACWY control vaccine. The rearrangement uses TRBV28 and TRBJ1-5, with TRBD1 as a possible D gene (5 bases). Here the CDR3 DNA reads TGTGCCAGCCAGACAAGGGGCGGTATTCGCAATCAGCCCCAGCATTTT. It is translated as CASQTRGGIRNQPQHF.